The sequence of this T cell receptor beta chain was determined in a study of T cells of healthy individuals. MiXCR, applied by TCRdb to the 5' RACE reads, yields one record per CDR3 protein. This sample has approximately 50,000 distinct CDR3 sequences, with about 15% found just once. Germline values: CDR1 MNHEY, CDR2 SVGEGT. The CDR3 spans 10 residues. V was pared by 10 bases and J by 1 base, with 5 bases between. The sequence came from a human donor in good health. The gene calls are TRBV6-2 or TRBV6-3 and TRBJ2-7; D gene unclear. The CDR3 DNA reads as TGTGCCACCTCGTCCTACGAGCAGTACTTC. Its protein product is CATSSYEQYF.